This T cell receptor (beta chain) was captured in a study of blood T cell repertoires in COVID-19. About the study: The origin of the acute and convalescent COVID-19 samples was the United States, Italy and Spain. T cells, B-cell-depleted T cells, or PBMCs provided the cDNA or gDNA that served as material.

The assay was immunoSEQ multiplex PCR, and TCRdb's table has in-frame clones only and misses some. The table shows 200,000 or so clones, with 87% occurring only once. What was sequenced was PBMCs or T cells enriched from blood (not recorded which). This clonotype was obtained from a man aged 25-40 years who had recovered from COVID-19.

The CDR3 DNA is TGTGCCAGCTCACTCCGGACAGGGGCCTACAATGAGCAGTTCTTC. It yields the protein CASSLRTGAYNEQFF. This rearrangement joins TRBV18 to TRBJ2-1; 9 bases match TRBD1. Germline values: CDR1 KGHSH, CDR2 LQKENI. CDR3 size: 15 residues. V shed 4 bases and J 2 bases; nucleotides not matched to a gene: 3.